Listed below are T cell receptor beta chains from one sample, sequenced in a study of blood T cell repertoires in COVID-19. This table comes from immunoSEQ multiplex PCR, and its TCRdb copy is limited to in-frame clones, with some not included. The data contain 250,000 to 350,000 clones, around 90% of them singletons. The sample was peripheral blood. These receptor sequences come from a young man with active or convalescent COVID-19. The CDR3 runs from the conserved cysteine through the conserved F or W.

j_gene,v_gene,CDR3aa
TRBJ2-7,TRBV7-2,CASSTRTSSIYEQYF
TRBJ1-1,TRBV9,CASSASPQNTEAFF
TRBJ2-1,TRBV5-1,CASSLGGGLMYEQFF
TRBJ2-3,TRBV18,CASSPLAGITDTQYF
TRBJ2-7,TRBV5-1,CASSLDLAGGREQYF
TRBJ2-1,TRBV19,CASSISGPYNEQFF
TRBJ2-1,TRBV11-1,CASSYDPRDNEQFF
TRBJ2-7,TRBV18,CASSLGRIYEQYF
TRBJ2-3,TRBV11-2,CASSDPPKRDTQYF
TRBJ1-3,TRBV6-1,CASSELQGPENTIYF
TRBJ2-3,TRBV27,CASSSGTLDTQYF
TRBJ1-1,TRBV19,CASSIRAQVRTREAFF
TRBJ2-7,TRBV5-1,CASSLDVPQGYSYEQYF
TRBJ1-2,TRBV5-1,CASRRLPGDYGYTF
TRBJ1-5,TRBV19,CASSITGREQPQHF
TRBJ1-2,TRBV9,CASSVFREANYGYTF
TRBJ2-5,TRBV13,CASSRNRGGSETQYF
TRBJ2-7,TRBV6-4,CAKAGTSDTYEQYF
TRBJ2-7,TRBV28,CASSLFWQGARGSYEQYF
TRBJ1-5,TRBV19,CASSSQQGGSNQPQHF
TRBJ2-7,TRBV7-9,CASSTEDRVHEQYF
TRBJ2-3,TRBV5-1,CASSRQYTDTQYF
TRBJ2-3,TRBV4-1,CASSPSFGTDTQYF
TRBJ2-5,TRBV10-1,CASSDFPGETETQYF
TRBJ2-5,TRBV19,CASSIKTSGSFETQYF
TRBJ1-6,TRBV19,CASSIGAEGGHYNSPLHF
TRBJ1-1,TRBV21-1,CASSKGGGQGTEAFF
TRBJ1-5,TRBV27,CASSSRVGSNQPQHF
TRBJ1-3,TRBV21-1,CASSTQTGKGRSLYF
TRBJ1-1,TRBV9,CASSGTQGAFF
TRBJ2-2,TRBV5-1,CASSVGAEGGELFF
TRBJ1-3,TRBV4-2,CASSQPGALGNTIYF
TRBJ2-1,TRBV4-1,CASSQGVADEQFF
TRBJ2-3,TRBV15,CATSRKAGGTSTDTQYF
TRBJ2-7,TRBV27,CASRTLRVSDEQYF
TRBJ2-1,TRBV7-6,CASSVLPGSSSYNEQFF
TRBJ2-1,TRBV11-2,CASSGRGSYNEQFF
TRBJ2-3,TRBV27,CASRRTGAADTQYF
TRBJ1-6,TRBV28,CASSLRGHRGSPLHF
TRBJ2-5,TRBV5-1,CASSGGLAGEETQYF
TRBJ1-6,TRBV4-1,CASSSPGQRNSPLHF
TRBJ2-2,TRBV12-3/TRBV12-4,CASSFPLGELFF
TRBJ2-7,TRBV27,CASSLWERHHEQYF
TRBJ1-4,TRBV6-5,CASRQGLTNEKLFF
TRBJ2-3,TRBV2,CASREEAGSTDTQYF
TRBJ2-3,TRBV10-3,CAISDSWTSGTDTQYF